This TCR beta chain was recorded in a study of early T cells in non-severe SARS-CoV-2 infection. Germline V gene data show CDR1 as SGHAT and CDR2 as FQNNGV. Trimming removed 5 bases at V and 0 bases at J, with 11 bases between. CDR3 length: 14 residues. The sample holds a few counts of this clonotype. In TCRdb, the 5' RACE reads were re-called with MiXCR into one record per CDR3 protein. The sample records 86,000 or so distinct CDR3 sequences, more than 5% being singletons. The receptor comes from an adult who was a healthcare worker with PCR-confirmed SARS-CoV-2 infection or an uninfected control (not recorded which). Sequencing used whole blood. J is TRBJ2-7 and V is TRBV11-2; D possibly corresponds to TRBD1 (6 bases). CDR3 DNA: TGTGCCAGCAGCCCGGACAGCACCTCCTACGAGCAGTACTTC. Translation gives CASSPDSTSYEQYF.